The rows below give T cell receptor beta chains drawn from one sample of a study of cytomegalovirus exposure and HLA in healthy donors. TCRdb's table, derived via immunoSEQ multiplex PCR, lists solely in-frame clones and lacks some. The sample lists 150,000 to 200,000 clones; around 78% were seen once. The sequenced sample consisted of PBMCs. These receptors came from a woman under 40 in good health and CMV-seropositive. The CDR3 runs from the conserved cysteine through the conserved F or W. Each record gives: V gene, CDR3 length, J gene, CDR3 protein.

>TRBV4-1|22|TRBJ2-1
CASSQEVILAVVSWSTYNEQFF
>TRBV9|16|TRBJ2-1
CASSVGSSVSYNEQFF
>TRBV7-3|14|TRBJ2-3
CASSRGSSTDTQYF
>TRBV28|17|TRBJ2-7
CASSEVTGTTLTYEQYF
>TRBV5-1|14|TRBJ1-6
CASSGTGVNSPLHF
>TRBV5-4|15|TRBJ2-3
CASSSQGFRTDTQYF
>TRBV7-2|15|TRBJ2-7
CASSWTSGVTYEQYF
>TRBV18|15|TRBJ1-1
CASSPLGGTDTEAFF
>TRBV15|16|TRBJ1-4
CATSRISGTTNEKLFF
>TRBV6-5|16|TRBJ2-7
CASSYGQGQGTYEQYF
>TRBV15|13|.
CATSQGLAYEQYF
>TRBV5-1|13|TRBJ1-2
CASSLDRGYGYTF
>TRBV20-1|11|.
CSARDYLEQYF
>TRBV30|11|.
CAWGREYEQYF
>TRBV2|13|TRBJ2-3
CASNRDPPDTQYF
>TRBV11-3|16|TRBJ2-3
CASSPRTSGSQDTQYF
>TRBV11-3|17|TRBJ2-3
CASSFRSPETITDTQYF
>TRBV6-6|14|TRBJ2-3
CASSPLRAADTQYF
>TRBV18|14|TRBJ2-7
CASSRLDRKDEQYF
>TRBV10-3|14|TRBJ2-1
CAHRREGGYNEQFF
>TRBV28|17|TRBJ2-1
CASGDFAGVNRYNEQFF
>TRBV4-1|16|TRBJ2-7
CASSSDRVEIPDEQYF
>TRBV9|14|TRBJ2-3
CASSVDGEADTQYF
>TRBV30|13|TRBJ1-1
CAWRVGGGTEAFF
>TRBV6-5|13|TRBJ1-5
CASSNTGSGPQHF
>TRBV11-1|15|TRBJ2-5
CASSLGRGTQETQYF
>TRBV7-2|16|TRBJ2-1
CASSLAAASGVNEQFF
>TRBV5-1|18|TRBJ2-3
CASTPRGTSGSLTDTQYF
>TRBV19|12|TRBJ1-5
CASVERGQPQHF
>TRBV19|13|TRBJ2-5
CASTDGGWETQYF
>TRBV5-5|15|TRBJ2-2
CASSLLAGGTGELFF
>TRBV7-9|15|TRBJ1-4
CASSQSGATNEKLFF
>TRBV4-1|13|TRBJ1-2
CASSPTGNYGYTF
>TRBV30|11|TRBJ1-2
CAAYSGFGYTF
>TRBV19|14|TRBJ2-5
CASSILGAEETQYF
>TRBV2|12|TRBJ1-5
CASSGTGRPQHF
>TRBV15|12|TRBJ1-1
CATSTSGTVAFF
>TRBV6-5|14|TRBJ2-7
CASSYSLGGYEQYF
>TRBV6-6|16|TRBJ2-3
CASSRQGSGSTDTQYF
>TRBV15|17|TRBJ2-3
CATSREAGPVISDTQYF
>TRBV5-1|15|TRBJ1-5
CASSPQGYPNQPQHF
>TRBV9|14|TRBJ1-4
CASSVGSEDEKLFF
>TRBV4-3|18|TRBJ1-1
CASSQATGWGDGNTEAFF
>TRBV7-2|15|TRBJ1-6
CASSSRQAAASPLHF
>TRBV29-1|15|TRBJ2-7
CSVLTDRAGSYEQYF
>TRBV2|12|TRBJ2-3
CASRTMSDTQYF
>TRBV6-6|14|TRBJ1-1
CASNLGQGAAEAFF
>TRBV15|13|TRBJ2-7
CATSRRGGHEQYF
>TRBV5-6|15|TRBJ1-1
CASSQPGGVNTEAFF
>TRBV5-4|13|TRBJ1-2
CASSLGGREGYTF
>TRBV25-1|16|TRBJ2-3
CASSATGGFGTDTQYF
>TRBV18|13|TRBJ2-7
CASSPGGTHEQYF
>TRBV4-1|13|TRBJ1-2
CASSQDEEYGYTF